These 25 T cell receptor beta chains originate from one sample sequenced in a study of response to subunit inactivated influenza vaccine. MiXCR was run by TCRdb on the RT-PCR reads, yielding one entry per CDR3 protein. The table shows under 950,000 distinct CDR3 sequences, with about 20% occurring only once. Source: PBMCs from blood, taken about 5 days after vaccination. The origin of the receptors is a man in his fifties who received an inactivated influenza vaccine.

This clonotype was counted only a few times. The chain joins TRBV20-1 to TRBJ2-7, with 9 positions matching TRBD1. V lost 6 bases, J lost 0 bases, and 9 bases stayed unmatched. CDR1 DFQATT and CDR2 SNEGSKA come from the germline V gene (reference sequence). The CDR3 consists of 15 residues. This CDR3 is CSAWTGTGLSYEQYF. For the CDR3, the DNA is TGCAGTGCCTGGACCGGGACAGGGCTCTCCTACGAGCAGTACTTC.

The chain has TRBV6-5 and TRBJ1-3; maybe TRBD1 (5 bases). V was trimmed by 0 bases and J by 0 bases, leaving 12 bases between them. The CDR3 length is 17 residues. CDR1 is MNHEY, CDR2 SVGAGI, per germline. Here the CDR3 reads CASSYSQDQGSGNTIYF. The CDR3, as DNA: TGTGCCAGCAGTTACTCTCAGGACCAGGGCTCTGGAAACACCATATATTTT.

This clonotype came up many times. The chain combines TRBV20-1 with TRBJ2-5, with 8 positions matching TRBD2. Trimming at V came to 0 bases and at J to 4 bases, leaving 10 bases not matched to a gene. Germline values: CDR1 DFQATT, CDR2 SNEGSKA (reference sequence). The CDR3 sequence is 16 residues long. CDR3 sequence reads: CSARDSKAGVGETQYF. CDR3 bases: TGCAGTGCTAGAGACTCTAAAGCGGGGGTGGGAGAGACCCAGTACTTC.

The chain couples TRBV11-3 to TRBJ2-1; 7 nucleotides match TRBD2. With 0 bases clipped from V and 9 bases from J, the junction kept 5 bases outside the gene matches. Germline V gives CDR1 SGHNT, CDR2 YENEEA. This CDR3 has 14 amino acids. The CDR3: CASSLEGGSSEQFF. In DNA, the CDR3 is TGTGCCAGCAGCTTAGAGGGGGGGAGTTCTGAGCAGTTCTTC.

This clonotype showed up just a few times. CDR3 sequence: CASSPQGDYEQYF. CDR3 DNA sequence: TGTGCCAGCTCACCACAAGGAGACTACGAGCAGTACTTC. The chain joins TRBV18 to TRBJ2-7; no reliable D call. Germline V lookup: CDR1 KGHSH, CDR2 LQKENI. V shed 1 base and J shed 3 bases, with 7 bases lying between them. This CDR3 comprises 13 residues.

The rearrangement links TRBV4-1 to TRBJ2-7, with 12 positions matching TRBD1. With 4 bases clipped from V and 7 bases from J, the junction kept 8 bases outside the gene matches. The CDR3 totals 15 residues. From germline, CDR1 is MGHRA and CDR2 YSYEKL. CDR3 nucleotide sequence: TGCGCCAGCAGCCGAGGGGGACAGGGGGCGGGAGAGCAGTACTTC. It yields the protein CASSRGGQGAGEQYF.

This clonotype appeared a few times. The chain combines TRBV12-3 or TRBV12-4 with TRBJ1-2; D is uncertain. The CDR3 has 15 amino acids. Trimming removed 5 bases at V and 3 bases at J, with 16 bases between. The CDR3 sequence is CASSPQVGSYYGYTF. CDR3 DNA: TGTGCCAGCAGTCCCCAAGTTGGCAGCTACTATGGCTACACCTTC.

This clonotype was observed a few times. The V gene is TRBV20-1, the J gene TRBJ2-1; 10 bases match TRBD2. The germline gives CDR1 DFQATT, CDR2 SNEGSKA (reference sequence). This CDR3 is 15 amino acids long. V shed 3 bases and J 4 bases; nucleotides not matched to a gene: 6. DNA for the CDR3: TGCAGTGCTAGGCAACTAGCGGGAACATACAATGAGCAGTTCTTC. Amino acids: CSARQLAGTYNEQFF.

The chain has TRBV21-1 and TRBJ2-3; TRBD2 was called by the table and not checked on the DNA. TRBV21-1 is noted as a pseudogene. This CDR3 contains 16 residues. In DNA, the CDR3 is TGTGCCAGCAGCAAAGTGCCGAGCGGGGACCCAGATACGCAGTATTTT. Translation: CASSKVPSGDPDTQYF.

This clonotype was found a few times. This chain joins TRBV20-1 and TRBJ2-3; maybe TRBD1 (7 bases). The CDR3 sequence is 15 residues long. Trimming took off 2 bases at V and 0 bases at J, with 12 bases between the two ends. Germline V gives CDR1 DFQATT, CDR2 SNEGSKA (reference sequence). DNA for the CDR3: TGCAGTGCTAGAAAGGGGGCGGGGAGCACAGATACGCAGTATTTT. Residues: CSARKGAGSTDTQYF.

This clonotype was recorded a few times. The chain has TRBV20-1 and TRBJ2-1; D possibly matches TRBD1 or TRBD2 (6 bases each). Trimming left V 3 bases short and J 12 bases short, with 21 bases between. This CDR3 is 14 amino acids long. Germline values: CDR1 DFQATT, CDR2 SNEGSKA (reference sequence). CDR3 sequence (DNA): TGCAGTGCTAGTGAGGGGGGTTCGGTGGATGTGCAGTTCTTC. This sequence encodes CSASEGGSVDVQFF.

There are many counts of this clonotype. This sequence joins TRBV12-3 or TRBV12-4 and TRBJ2-3, with 8 bases aligning to TRBD1. V was pared by 4 bases and J by 11 bases, with 11 bases of the junction left unmatched. This CDR3 has 14 residues. The CDR3 nucleotides read TGTGCCAGCAGTTCCTCTGACAGGGGAGGAGGGCAGTATTTT. As protein: CASSSSDRGGGQYF.

CDR3 nucleotide sequence: TGCGCCAGCAGCTTGGCCATTAGCGGGGGCGGAACAGATACGCAGTATTTT. Protein: CASSLAISGGGTDTQYF. The rearrangement uses TRBV5-1 and TRBJ2-3, with 9 bases identical to TRBD2. V trimming: 0 bases; J trimming: 3 bases; junction bases outside the gene matches: 8. CDR3 length: 17 amino acids. Germline-derived CDR1 and CDR2 are SGHRS and YFSETQ.

The chain recombines TRBV5-1 with TRBJ2-1; 8 bases fit TRBD2. The CDR3 is 12 amino acids. The V segment lost 0 bases and the J segment 14 bases; nucleotides outside the gene matches: 4. CDR1 and CDR2 from the germline V gene are SGHRS and YFSETQ. This CDR3 reads CASSLAVGGEFF. CDR3 in DNA: TGCGCCAGCAGCTTGGCCGTCGGGGGGGAGTTCTTC. Full variable domain (outside the CDR3, taken from reference TRBV5-1 and TRBJ2-1): KAGVTQTPRYLIKTRGQQVTLSCSPISGHRSVSWYQQTPGQGLQFLFEYFSETQRNKGNFPGRFSGRQFSNSRSEMNVSTLELGDSALYLCASSLAVGGEFFGPGTRLTVL.

The V and J genes are TRBV4-3 and TRBJ2-5; TRBD2 aligns across 12 bases. CDR3 length: 14 residues. CDR1 is LGHNA and CDR2 is YSLEER in the germline V gene. The DNA for the CDR3 is TGCGTCCCGCCGGCTAGCGGGGGGGAAGAGACCCAGTACTTC. It specifies CVPPASGGEETQYF.

This chain uses TRBV28 with TRBJ2-7; a weak D match, TRBD2 (7 bases). Germline lookup yields CDR1 MDHEN and CDR2 SYDVKM. Trimming cost V 7 bases and J 6 bases, with 19 bases left between them. CDR3 size: 14 residues. In nucleotides, the CDR3 is TGTGCCAGCATCCCGGGGGGAAGGACAGTCGAGCAGTACTTC. Amino acid sequence: CASIPGGRTVEQYF.

The rearrangement links TRBV6-1 to TRBJ2-2; 10 bases are shared with TRBD1. After removal of 3 bases from V and 5 bases from J, the junction contained 3 bases not matched to a gene. Germline loops: CDR1 MNHNS, CDR2 SASEGT. CDR3 length equals 15 residues. The CDR3 protein is CASSEPGQGTGELFF. The CDR3 DNA follows: TGTGCCAGCAGTGAGCCGGGACAGGGGACCGGGGAGCTGTTTTTT.

A few counts support this clonotype. The chain couples TRBV11-2 to TRBJ2-5, with D possibly TRBD2 on 5 matching bases. V dropped 6 bases and J dropped 3 bases, with 17 bases sitting between them. The CDR3 length is 15 residues. Germline V CDR1 and CDR2: SGHAT, FQNNGV. The CDR3 DNA is TGTGCCAGCAGGGGAGAGACCCGTGGGGAAGAGACCCAGTACTTC. Translated: CASRGETRGEETQYF.

DNA of the CDR3: TGTGCCAGTAGTATCGGAGGACTAGTCGGTCTAGATACGCAGTATTTT. It codes for CASSIGGLVGLDTQYF. The rearrangement uses TRBV19 and TRBJ2-3; 7 nucleotides match TRBD2. Germline V gene sequence: CDR1 LNHDA, CDR2 SQIVND (reference sequence). The CDR3 runs 16 residues. V lost 3 bases to trimming and J lost 5 bases; unmatched junction nucleotides: 11. The full variable domain, its missing parts supplied by reference TRBV19 and TRBJ2-3, is DGGITQSPKYLFRKEGQNVTLSCEQNLNHDAMYWYRQDPGQGLRLIYYSQIVNDFQKGDIAEGYSVSREKKESFPLTVTSAQKNPTAFYLCASSIGGLVGLDTQYFGPGTRLTVL.

This clonotype has a handful of counts. The rearrangement joins TRBV3-1 to TRBJ2-1; 15 positions agree with TRBD2. J gave up 13 bases and V 5 bases, and 6 bases lay outside the gene matches. Per the germline V gene, CDR1 is LGHDT and CDR2 is YNNKEL (reference sequence). This CDR3 comprises 14 residues. The CDR3 loop is CASSGGLAGGIQFF. CDR3 DNA sequence: TGTGCCAGCAGCGGTGGACTAGCGGGGGGGATTCAGTTCTTC.

The rearrangement joins TRBV5-1 to TRBJ1-1, with D possibly being TRBD1 (5 bases). Germline CDR1 reads SGHRS; CDR2 reads YFSETQ. The V end was cut by 8 bases, the J end by 2 bases, with 19 bases between. The CDR3 is 15 amino acids. CDR3 loop: CASSTGGGFNTEAFF. Here the CDR3 DNA reads TGCGCCAGTTCTACCGGGGGGGGATTTAACACTGAAGCTTTCTTT. Supplemented by reference TRBV5-1 and TRBJ1-1, the full variable domain reads KAGVTQTPRYLIKTRGQQVTLSCSPISGHRSVSWYQQTPGQGLQFLFEYFSETQRNKGNFPGRFSGRQFSNSRSEMNVSTLELGDSALYLCASSTGGGFNTEAFFGQGTRLTVV.

The V call is TRBV5-5, the J call TRBJ1-1; perhaps TRBD1 as D (5 bases). Trimming cost V 4 bases and J 5 bases, with 12 bases left between them. This CDR3 comprises 13 residues. Per germline, CDR1 SGHKS and CDR2 YYEKEE (reference sequence). The DNA of the CDR3 is TGTGCCAGCAGCCCGCCTGGGGGAACTGAAGCTTTCTTT. It encodes CASSPPGGTEAFF.

This clonotype was recorded a few times. This chain joins TRBV24-1 and TRBJ2-1; tentatively, D is TRBD1 (5 bases). In germline, CDR1 is KGHDR, CDR2 SFDVKD. This CDR3 is 15 amino acids long. Trimming pared 2 bases from V and 11 bases from J, leaving 18 bases between. CDR3 sequence (DNA): TGTGCCACCAGTGATTCGTCATCGCAGGGAAGCAAGCAGTTCTTC. Its translation is CATSDSSSQGSKQFF.

This clonotype has ten or more counts. The J gene is TRBJ2-3, the V gene TRBV7-9, with D possibly being TRBD2 (7 bases). Germline V lookup: CDR1 SEHNR, CDR2 FQNEAQ (reference sequence). The CDR3 consists of 15 residues. The ends were cut back, 0 bases at V and 7 bases at J, with 14 bases in the middle. In DNA form, the CDR3 reads TGTGCCAGCAGCTTAGCGGGGGGGACAATCCATACGCAGTATTTT. As protein: CASSLAGGTIHTQYF.

The CDR3 loop reads CASSQGSTSYQETQYF. Here the CDR3 DNA reads TGTGCCAGCAGCCAAGGGTCTACATCGTACCAAGAGACCCAGTACTTC. V usage is TRBV28 and J usage is TRBJ2-5; unclear D gene. The CDR3 length is 16 residues. CDR1 and CDR2 from the germline V gene are MDHEN and SYDVKM. V lost 6 bases and J 0 bases, leaving 17 bases between the germline ends.